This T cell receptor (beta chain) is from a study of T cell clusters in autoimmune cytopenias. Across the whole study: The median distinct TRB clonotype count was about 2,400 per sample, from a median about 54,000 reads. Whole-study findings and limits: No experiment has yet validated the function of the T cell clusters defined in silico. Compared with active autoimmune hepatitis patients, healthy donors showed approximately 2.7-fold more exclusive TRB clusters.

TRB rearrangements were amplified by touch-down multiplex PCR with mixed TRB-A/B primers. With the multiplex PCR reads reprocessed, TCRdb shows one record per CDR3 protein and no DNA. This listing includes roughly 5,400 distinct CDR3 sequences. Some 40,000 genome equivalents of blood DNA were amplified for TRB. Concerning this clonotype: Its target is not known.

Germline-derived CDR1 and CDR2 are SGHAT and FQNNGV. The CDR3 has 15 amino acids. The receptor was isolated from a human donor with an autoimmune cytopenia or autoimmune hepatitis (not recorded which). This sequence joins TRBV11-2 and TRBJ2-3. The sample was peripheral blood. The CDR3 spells CASSLTATSTDTQYF.